Presented here are 7 T cell receptor beta chains from one specimen sequenced in a study of beta chain features in type 1 diabetes. Whole-study results and caveats: When Type 1 diabetes patients were examined, their TCRB CDR3s proved moderately but significantly shorter in all four CD4+ subsets.

The whole isolated RNA underwent reverse transcription, so sequencing captured expressed TCRB transcripts. Repertoires were generated with immunoSEQ multiplex PCR, while TCRdb's copy carries only in-frame clones and drops some. Here the sample spans about 260,000 clones, roughly 21% being singletons. Their antigen targets remain unknown. What was sequenced was naive CD4+ T cells from blood. These receptors originate from a woman between 40 and 55 years old with type 1 diabetes.

This chain joins TRBV5-1 and TRBJ2-1; 9 positions agree with TRBD2. The CDR3 has 16 amino acids. Trimming removed 4 bases from V and 6 bases from J; junction bases left unmatched: 11. CDR1 and CDR2 from the germline V gene are SGHRS and YFSETQ. CDR3 nucleotides: TGCGCCAGCAGCCGAGGACCGGGACTAGCATCCAATGAGCAGTTCTTC. Its protein product is CASSRGPGLASNEQFF.

This clone turned up a few times. The J gene is TRBJ1-2, the V gene TRBV6-5; unclear D gene. Germline V gene data show CDR1 as MNHEY and CDR2 as SVGAGI. Trimming removed 5 bases at V and 9 bases at J, with 19 bases between. The CDR3 is 14 residues long. Written as DNA, the CDR3 is TGTGCCAGCAGTACGCTAGAAGGCAGACCGAGCTACACCTTC. It is translated as CASSTLEGRPSYTF.

V gene TRBV7-2 combines with J gene TRBJ2-7, with TRBD2 matching over 8 bases. This CDR3 has 15 residues. V trimming: 5 bases; J trimming: 0 bases; junction bases outside the gene matches: 6. Germline lookup yields CDR1 SGHTA and CDR2 FQGNSA. CDR3 sequence reads: CASSPSGGLSYEQYF. The CDR3 DNA is TGTGCCAGCAGCCCAAGCGGGGGACTCTCCTACGAGCAGTACTTC.

This clone has only a few counts. The gene calls are TRBV29-1 and TRBJ2-3; 8 nucleotides line up with TRBD1. In germline, CDR1 is SQVTM, CDR2 ANQGSEA. This CDR3 has 13 amino acids. V lost 4 bases, J lost 4 bases, and 4 bases stayed unmatched. CDR3 region: CSVARGRSDTQYF. The CDR3 bases are TGCAGCGTTGCCAGGGGGCGGTCAGATACGCAGTATTTT.

The rearrangement links TRBV20-1 to TRBJ1-1, with D perhaps matching TRBD1 (6 bases). In germline, CDR1 is DFQATT, CDR2 SNEGSKA (reference sequence). With 8 bases removed from V and 8 bases from J, the gap between germline ends came to 15 bases. The CDR3 is 11 amino acids. As DNA, the CDR3 is TGCAGTCCAACCTTCGGGACAGAAGCTTTCTTT. It is translated as CSPTFGTEAFF.

This clone was found a few times. The chain recombines TRBV4-1 with TRBJ1-2; the D is unclear. Germline CDR1 reads MGHRA; CDR2 reads YSYEKL. The CDR3 runs 13 residues. Deletions cut 0 bases from V and 6 bases from J, with 8 bases between. The CDR3, as DNA: TGCGCCAGCAGCCAAGAGCACATGGATGGCTACACCTTC. Protein product: CASSQEHMDGYTF.

The chain links TRBV5-1 to TRBJ2-4; perhaps TRBD1 as D (5 bases). Germline loops: CDR1 SGHRS, CDR2 YFSETQ. V was shortened by 1 base and J by 6 bases, with 17 bases between the two germline ends. The CDR3 is 16 amino acids. In DNA form, the CDR3 reads TGCGCCAGCAGCTTGAGCCCGATGGGGCTGGGAAACATTCAGTACTTC. As protein: CASSLSPMGLGNIQYF. The entire variable domain, with the rest obtained from reference TRBV5-1 and TRBJ2-4, is as follows: KAGVTQTPRYLIKTRGQQVTLSCSPISGHRSVSWYQQTPGQGLQFLFEYFSETQRNKGNFPGRFSGRQFSNSRSEMNVSTLELGDSALYLCASSLSPMGLGNIQYFGAGTRLSVL.